This T cell receptor beta chain was captured in a study of blood T cell repertoires in COVID-19. Study details: Acute and convalescent COVID-19 specimens originated in the United States, Italy and Spain.

In the authors' workflow: Using reference gene primer amplification, nucleated cell counts were estimated. Sequencing was performed with immunoSEQ multiplex PCR; in TCRdb, only in-frame clones are kept and a portion is missing. The V and J calls and clone size were taken over from that table, and D and trimming were inferred from the DNA. The repertoire holds about 250,000 clones, around 90% seen once, with about 6.3% in the top ten. Germline CDR1 and CDR2: SGHRS and YFSETQ. CDR3 length equals 15 residues. V lost 2 bases, J lost 1 base, and 10 bases lay in between. The receptor comes from a woman younger than 45 with acute COVID-19. The sample taken for sequencing was PBMCs or T cells enriched from blood (not recorded which). The chain couples TRBV5-1 to TRBJ2-1, with D tentatively TRBD2 (6 bases). Written as DNA, the CDR3 is TGCGCCAGCAGCTTTGGTAGCGGTTCCTACAATGAGCAGTTCTTC. It codes for CASSFGSGSYNEQFF.